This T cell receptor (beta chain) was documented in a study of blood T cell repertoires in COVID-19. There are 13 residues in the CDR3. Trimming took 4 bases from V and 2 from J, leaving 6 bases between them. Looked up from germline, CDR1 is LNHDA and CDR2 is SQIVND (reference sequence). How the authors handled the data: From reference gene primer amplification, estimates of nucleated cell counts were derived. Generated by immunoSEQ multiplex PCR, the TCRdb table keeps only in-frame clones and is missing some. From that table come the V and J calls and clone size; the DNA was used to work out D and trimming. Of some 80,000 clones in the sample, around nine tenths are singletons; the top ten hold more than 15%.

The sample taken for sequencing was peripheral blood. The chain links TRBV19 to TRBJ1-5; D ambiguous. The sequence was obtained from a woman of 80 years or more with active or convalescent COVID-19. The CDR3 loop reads CASSNARNQPQHF. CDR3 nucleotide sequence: TGTGCCAGTAGTAACGCGCGCAATCAGCCCCAGCATTTT. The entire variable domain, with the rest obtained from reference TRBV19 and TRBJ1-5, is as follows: DGGITQSPKYLFRKEGQNVTLSCEQNLNHDAMYWYRQDPGQGLRLIYYSQIVNDFQKGDIAEGYSVSREKKESFPLTVTSAQKNPTAFYLCASSNARNQPQHFGDGTRLSIL.